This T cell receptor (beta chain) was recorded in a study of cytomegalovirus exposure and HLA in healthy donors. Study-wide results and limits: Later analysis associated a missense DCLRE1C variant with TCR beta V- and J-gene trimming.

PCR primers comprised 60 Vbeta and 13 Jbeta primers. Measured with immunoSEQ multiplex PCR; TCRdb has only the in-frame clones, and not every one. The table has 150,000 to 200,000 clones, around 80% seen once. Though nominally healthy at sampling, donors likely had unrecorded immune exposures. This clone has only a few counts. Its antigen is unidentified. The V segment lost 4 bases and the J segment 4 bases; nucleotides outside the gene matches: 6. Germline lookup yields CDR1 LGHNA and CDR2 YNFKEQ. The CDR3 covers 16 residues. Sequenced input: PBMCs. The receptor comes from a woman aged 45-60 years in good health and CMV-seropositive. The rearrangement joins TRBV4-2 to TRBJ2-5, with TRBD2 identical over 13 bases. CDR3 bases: TGTGCCAGCAGCCCCGGGACTAGCGGGGACATAGAGACCCAGTACTTC. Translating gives CASSPGTSGDIETQYF.